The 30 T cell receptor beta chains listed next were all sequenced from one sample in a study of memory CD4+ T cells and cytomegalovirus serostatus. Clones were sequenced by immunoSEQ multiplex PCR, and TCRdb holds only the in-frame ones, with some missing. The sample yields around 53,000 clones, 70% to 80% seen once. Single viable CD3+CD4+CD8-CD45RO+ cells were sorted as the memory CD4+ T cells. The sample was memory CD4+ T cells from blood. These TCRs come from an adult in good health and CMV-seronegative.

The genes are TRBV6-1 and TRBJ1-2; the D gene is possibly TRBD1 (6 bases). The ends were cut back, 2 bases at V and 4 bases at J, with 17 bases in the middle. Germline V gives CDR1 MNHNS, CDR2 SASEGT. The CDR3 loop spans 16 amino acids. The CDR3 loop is CASSERGGRGTYGYTF. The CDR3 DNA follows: TGTGCCAGCAGTGAAAGGGGGGGGCGGGGCACCTATGGCTACACCTTC.

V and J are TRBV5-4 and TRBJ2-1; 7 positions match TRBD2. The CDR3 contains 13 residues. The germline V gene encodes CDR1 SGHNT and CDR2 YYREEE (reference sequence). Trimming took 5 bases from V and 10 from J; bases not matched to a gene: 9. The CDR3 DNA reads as TGTGCCAGCAGTCGGGGGGAGGGTGTCGAGCAGTTCTTC. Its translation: CASSRGEGVEQFF.

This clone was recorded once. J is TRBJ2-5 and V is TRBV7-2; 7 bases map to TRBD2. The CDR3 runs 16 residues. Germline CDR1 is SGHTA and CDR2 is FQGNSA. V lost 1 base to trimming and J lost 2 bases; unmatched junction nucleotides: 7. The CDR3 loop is CASSLGGGGVQETQYF. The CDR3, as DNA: TGTGCCAGCAGCTTAGGTGGCGGGGGTGTTCAAGAGACCCAGTACTTC.

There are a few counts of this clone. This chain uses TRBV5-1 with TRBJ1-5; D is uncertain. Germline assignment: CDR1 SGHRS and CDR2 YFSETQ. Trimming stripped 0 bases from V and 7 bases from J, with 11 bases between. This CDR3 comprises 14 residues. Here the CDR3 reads CASSLEGGSQPQHF. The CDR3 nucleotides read TGCGCCAGCAGCTTGGAGGGTGGAAGCCAGCCCCAGCATTTT.

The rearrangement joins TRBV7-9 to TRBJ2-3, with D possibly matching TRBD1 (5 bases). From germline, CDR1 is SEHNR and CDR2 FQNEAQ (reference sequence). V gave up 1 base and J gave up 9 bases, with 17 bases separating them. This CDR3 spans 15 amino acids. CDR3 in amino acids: CASSLVSQGYYTQYF. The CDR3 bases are TGTGCCAGCAGCTTAGTGAGCCAGGGTTATTACACGCAGTATTTT.

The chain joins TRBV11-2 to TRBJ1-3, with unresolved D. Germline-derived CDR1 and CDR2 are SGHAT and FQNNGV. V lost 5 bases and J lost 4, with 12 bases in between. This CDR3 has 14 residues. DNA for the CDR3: TGTGCCAGCAGCCTGGAAGTTACCGGAAACACCATATATTTT. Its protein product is CASSLEVTGNTIYF.

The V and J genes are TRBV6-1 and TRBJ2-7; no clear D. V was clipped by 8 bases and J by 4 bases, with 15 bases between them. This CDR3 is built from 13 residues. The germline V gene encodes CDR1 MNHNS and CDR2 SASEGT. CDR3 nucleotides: TGTGCCAGCTGTCCTCCGTTCCCATACGAGCAGTACTTC. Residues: CASCPPFPYEQYF.

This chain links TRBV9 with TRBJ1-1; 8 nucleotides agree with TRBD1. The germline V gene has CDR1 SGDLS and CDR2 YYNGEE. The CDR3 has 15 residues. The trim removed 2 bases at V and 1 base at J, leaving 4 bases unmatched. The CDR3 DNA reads TGTGCCAGCAGCGTGGACAGGGCGCCGAACACTGAAGCTTTCTTT. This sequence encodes CASSVDRAPNTEAFF.

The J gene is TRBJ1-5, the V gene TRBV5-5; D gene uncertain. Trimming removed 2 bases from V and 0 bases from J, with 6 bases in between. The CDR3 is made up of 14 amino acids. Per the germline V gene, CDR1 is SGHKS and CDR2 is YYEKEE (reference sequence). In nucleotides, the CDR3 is TGTGCCAGCAGCTTTATGGATAGCAATCAGCCCCAGCATTTT. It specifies CASSFMDSNQPQHF.

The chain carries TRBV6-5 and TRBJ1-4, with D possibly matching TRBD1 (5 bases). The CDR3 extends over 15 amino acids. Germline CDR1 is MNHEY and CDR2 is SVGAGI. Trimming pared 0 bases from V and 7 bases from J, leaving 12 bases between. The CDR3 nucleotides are TGTGCCAGCAGTTACTCGCCGGGGGGGGGTGAAAAACTGTTTTTT. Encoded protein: CASSYSPGGGEKLFF.

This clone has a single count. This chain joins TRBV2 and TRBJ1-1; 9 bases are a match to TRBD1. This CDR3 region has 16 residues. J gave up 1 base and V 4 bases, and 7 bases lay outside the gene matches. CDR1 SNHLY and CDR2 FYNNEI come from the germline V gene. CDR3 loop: CASSAGQGLSNTEAFF. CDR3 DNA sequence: TGTGCCAGCAGTGCGGGACAGGGCCTCTCGAACACTGAAGCTTTCTTT.

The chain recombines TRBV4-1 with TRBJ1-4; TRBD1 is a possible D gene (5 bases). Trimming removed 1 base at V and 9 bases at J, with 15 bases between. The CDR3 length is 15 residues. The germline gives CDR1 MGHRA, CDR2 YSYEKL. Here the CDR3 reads CASSQGAQTDQKLFF. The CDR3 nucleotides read TGCGCCAGCAGCCAAGGAGCGCAGACAGACCAAAAACTGTTTTTT.

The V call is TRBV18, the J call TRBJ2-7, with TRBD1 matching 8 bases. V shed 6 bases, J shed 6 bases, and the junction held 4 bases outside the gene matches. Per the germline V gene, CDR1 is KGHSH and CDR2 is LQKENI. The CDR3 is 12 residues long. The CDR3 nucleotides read TGTGCCAGCTCCCAGGACAGGGTCGAGCAGTACTTC. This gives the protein CASSQDRVEQYF.

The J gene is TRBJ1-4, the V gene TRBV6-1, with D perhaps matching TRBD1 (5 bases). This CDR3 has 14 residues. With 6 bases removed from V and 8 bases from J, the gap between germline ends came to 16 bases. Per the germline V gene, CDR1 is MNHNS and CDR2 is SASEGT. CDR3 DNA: TGTGCCAGCAGGGCCCCTGGGGGTTTAGAAAAACTGTTTTTT. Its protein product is CASRAPGGLEKLFF.

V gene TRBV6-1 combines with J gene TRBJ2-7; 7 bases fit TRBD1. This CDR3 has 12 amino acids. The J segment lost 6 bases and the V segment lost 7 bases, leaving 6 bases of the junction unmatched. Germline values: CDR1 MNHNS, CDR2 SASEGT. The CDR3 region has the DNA TGTGCCAGCAATGACAGGGTCGGCGAGCAGTACTTC. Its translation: CASNDRVGEQYF.

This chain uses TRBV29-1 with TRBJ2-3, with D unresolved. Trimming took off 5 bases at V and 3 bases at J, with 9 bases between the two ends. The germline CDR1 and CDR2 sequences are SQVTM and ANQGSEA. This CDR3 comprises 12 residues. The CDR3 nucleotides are TGCAGCGTTCCGGCCTTTACAGATACGCAGTATTTT. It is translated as CSVPAFTDTQYF.

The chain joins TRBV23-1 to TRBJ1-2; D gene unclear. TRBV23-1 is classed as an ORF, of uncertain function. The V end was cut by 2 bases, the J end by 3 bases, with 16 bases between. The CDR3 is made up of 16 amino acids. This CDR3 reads CASSQSFHPIYYGYTF. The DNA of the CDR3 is TGCGCCAGCAGTCAAAGTTTCCACCCGATATACTATGGCTACACCTTC.

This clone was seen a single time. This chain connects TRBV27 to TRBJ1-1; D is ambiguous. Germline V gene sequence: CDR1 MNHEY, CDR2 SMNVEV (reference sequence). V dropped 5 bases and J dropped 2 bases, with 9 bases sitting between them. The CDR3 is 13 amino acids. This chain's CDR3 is CASSATFNTEAFF. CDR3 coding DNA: TGTGCCAGCAGTGCCACATTTAACACTGAAGCTTTCTTT.

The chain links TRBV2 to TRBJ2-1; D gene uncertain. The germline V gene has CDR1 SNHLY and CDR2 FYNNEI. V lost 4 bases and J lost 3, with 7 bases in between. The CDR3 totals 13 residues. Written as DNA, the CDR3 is TGTGCCAGCAGTGGGACCAACTACAATGAGCAGTTCTTC. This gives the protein CASSGTNYNEQFF.

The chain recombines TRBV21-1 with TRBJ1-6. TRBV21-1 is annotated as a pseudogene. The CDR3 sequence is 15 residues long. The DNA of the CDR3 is TGTGCCAGCAGCAAAGCGCCTGACTCTAATTCACCCCTCCACTTT. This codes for CASSKAPDSNSPLHF.

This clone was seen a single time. The CDR3 sequence: CASSPTRESYNEQFF. CDR3 nucleotides: TGTGCCAGCTCACCAACCCGGGAGTCCTACAATGAGCAGTTCTTC. The genes are TRBV18 and TRBJ2-1; tentative D call: TRBD2 (6 bases). The CDR3 sequence is 15 residues long. Deletions cut 2 bases from V and 1 base from J, with 9 bases between. Germline values: CDR1 KGHSH, CDR2 LQKENI.

The CDR3: CAISDPQGAYTGELFF. The CDR3 region has the DNA TGTGCCATCAGTGATCCTCAGGGGGCTTACACCGGGGAGCTGTTTTTT. The chain links TRBV10-3 to TRBJ2-2; TRBD1 matches 8 bases. The CDR3 covers 16 residues. The germline V gene encodes CDR1 ENHRY and CDR2 SYGVKD. The trim removed 3 bases at V and 3 bases at J, leaving 6 bases unmatched.

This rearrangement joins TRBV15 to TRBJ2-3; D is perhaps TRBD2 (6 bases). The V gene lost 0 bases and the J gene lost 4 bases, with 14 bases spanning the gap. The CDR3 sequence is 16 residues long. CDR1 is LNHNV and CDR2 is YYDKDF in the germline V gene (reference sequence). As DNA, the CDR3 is TGTGCCACCAGCAGAGAAACGGGGGTGGTCGCAGATACGCAGTATTTT. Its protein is CATSRETGVVADTQYF.

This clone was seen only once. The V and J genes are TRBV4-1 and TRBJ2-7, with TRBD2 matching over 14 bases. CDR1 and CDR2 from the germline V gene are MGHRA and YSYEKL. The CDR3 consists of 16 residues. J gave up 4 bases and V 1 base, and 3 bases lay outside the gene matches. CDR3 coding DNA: TGCGCCAGCAGCCAAGCCCGACTAGCGGGAGGGTACGAGCAGTACTTC. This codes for CASSQARLAGGYEQYF.

The CDR3 coding sequence is TGTGCCTGGGCAGGGGGGGCCTATGGCTACACCTTC. Protein sequence: CAWAGGAYGYTF. The chain combines TRBV30 with TRBJ1-2; the match to TRBD1 covers 7 bases. CDR3 size: 12 residues. J was trimmed by 4 bases and V by 5 bases; bases with no gene match: 4. Looked up from germline, CDR1 is GTSNPN and CDR2 is SVGIG (reference sequence).

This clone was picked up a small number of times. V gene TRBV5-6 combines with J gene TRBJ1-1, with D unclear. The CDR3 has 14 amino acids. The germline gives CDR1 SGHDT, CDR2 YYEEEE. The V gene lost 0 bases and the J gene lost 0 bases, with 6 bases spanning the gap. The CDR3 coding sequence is TGTGCCAGCAGCTTGGGACAAATGAACACTGAAGCTTTCTTT. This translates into CASSLGQMNTEAFF. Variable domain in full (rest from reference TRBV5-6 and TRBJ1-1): DAGVTQSPTHLIKTRGQQVTLRCSPKSGHDTVSWYQQALGQGPQFIFQYYEEEERQRGNFPDRFSGHQFPNYSSELNVNALLLGDSALYLCASSLGQMNTEAFFGQGTRLTVV.

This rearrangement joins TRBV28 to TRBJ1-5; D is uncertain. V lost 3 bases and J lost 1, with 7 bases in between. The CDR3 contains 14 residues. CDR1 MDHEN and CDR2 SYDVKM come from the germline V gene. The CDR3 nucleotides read TGTGCCAGCAGTTTCCAAAGCAGCAATCAGCCCCAGCATTTT. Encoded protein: CASSFQSSNQPQHF.

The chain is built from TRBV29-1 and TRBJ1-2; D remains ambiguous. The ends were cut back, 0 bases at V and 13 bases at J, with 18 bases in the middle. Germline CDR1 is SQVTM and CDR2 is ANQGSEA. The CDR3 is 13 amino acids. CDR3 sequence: CSVEDYLGSVTTF. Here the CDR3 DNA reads TGCAGCGTTGAAGATTATCTAGGTTCAGTAACCACCTTC.

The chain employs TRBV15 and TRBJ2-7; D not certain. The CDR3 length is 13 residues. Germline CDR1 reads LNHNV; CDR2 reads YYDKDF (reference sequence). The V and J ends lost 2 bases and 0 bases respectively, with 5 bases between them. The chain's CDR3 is CATSRPSSYEQYF. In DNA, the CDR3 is TGTGCCACCAGCAGACCTTCCTCCTACGAGCAGTACTTC.

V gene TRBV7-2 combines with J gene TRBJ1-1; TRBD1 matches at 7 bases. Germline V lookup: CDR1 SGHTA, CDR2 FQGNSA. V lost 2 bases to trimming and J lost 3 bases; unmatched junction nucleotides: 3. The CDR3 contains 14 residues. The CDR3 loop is CASSLQGGDTEAFF. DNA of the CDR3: TGTGCCAGCAGCTTACAGGGGGGTGACACTGAAGCTTTCTTT.